This T cell receptor beta chain was captured by sequencing in a study of T cell responses to AZD1222 COVID-19 vaccine. Assay used: immunoSEQ multiplex PCR; TCRdb lists only in-frame clones, some missing. The sample includes about 160,000 clones, under 95% of them seen just once. Study-wide results and caveats: Per reports, nearly half of all spike-specific TCRs target regions that are unmutated in variants.

The germline gives CDR1 SNHLY, CDR2 FYNNEI. The CDR3 has 15 amino acids. V lost 2 bases, J lost 3 bases, and 5 bases stayed unmatched. Remarks on this clone: The antigen remains unidentified.

This receptor was obtained from an adult in good health. This sample comprised peripheral blood, obtained on day 0 of MenACWY control vaccination. The chain is built from TRBV2 and TRBJ2-3; 7 bases line up with TRBD2. In nucleotides, the CDR3 is TGTGCCAGCAGTGAACCTAGAGCGGGGACAGATACGCAGTATTTT. It yields the protein CASSEPRAGTDTQYF. Based on the CDR3 plus reference TRBV2 and TRBJ2-3, the full variable domain is EPEVTQTPSHQVTQMGQEVILRCVPISNHLYFYWYRQILGQKVEFLVSFYNNEISEKSEIFDDQFSVERPDGSNFTLKIRSTKLEDSAMYFCASSEPRAGTDTQYFGPGTRLTVL.